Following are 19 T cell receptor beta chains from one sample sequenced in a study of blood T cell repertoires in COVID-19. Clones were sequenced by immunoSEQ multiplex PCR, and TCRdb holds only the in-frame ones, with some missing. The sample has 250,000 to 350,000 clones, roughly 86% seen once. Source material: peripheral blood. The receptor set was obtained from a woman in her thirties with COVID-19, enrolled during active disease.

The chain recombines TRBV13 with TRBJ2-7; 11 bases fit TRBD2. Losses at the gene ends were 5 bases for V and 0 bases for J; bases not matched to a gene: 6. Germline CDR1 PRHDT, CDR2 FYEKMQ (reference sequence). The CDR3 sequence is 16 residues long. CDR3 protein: CASSAGTSGLSYEQYF. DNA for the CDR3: TGTGCCAGCAGCGCGGGGACTAGCGGACTCTCCTACGAGCAGTACTTC.

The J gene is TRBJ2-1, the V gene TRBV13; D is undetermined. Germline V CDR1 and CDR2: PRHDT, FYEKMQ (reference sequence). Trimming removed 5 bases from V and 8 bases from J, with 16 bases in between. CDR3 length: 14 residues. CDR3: CASSLRLERDEQFF. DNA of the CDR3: TGTGCCAGCAGCCTTCGACTCGAACGCGATGAGCAGTTCTTC.

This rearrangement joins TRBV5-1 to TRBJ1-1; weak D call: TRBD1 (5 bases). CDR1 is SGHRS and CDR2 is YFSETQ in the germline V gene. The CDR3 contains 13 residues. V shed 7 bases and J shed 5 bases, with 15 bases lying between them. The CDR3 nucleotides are TGCGCCAGCGGGAGGGGCGAGGGGACTGAAGCTTTCTTT. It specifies CASGRGEGTEAFF.

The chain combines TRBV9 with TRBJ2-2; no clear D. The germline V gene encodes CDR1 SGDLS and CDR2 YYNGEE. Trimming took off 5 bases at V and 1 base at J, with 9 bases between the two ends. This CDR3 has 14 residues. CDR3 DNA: TGTGCCAGCAGGAGGCAAAAGAACACCGGGGAGCTGTTTTTT. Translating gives CASRRQKNTGELFF.

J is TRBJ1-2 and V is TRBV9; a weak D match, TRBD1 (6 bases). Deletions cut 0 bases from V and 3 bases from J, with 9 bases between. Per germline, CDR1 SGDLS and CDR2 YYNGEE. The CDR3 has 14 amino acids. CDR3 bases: TGTGCCAGCAGCGTAGCCCCAGGGGACTATGGCTACACCTTC. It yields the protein CASSVAPGDYGYTF.

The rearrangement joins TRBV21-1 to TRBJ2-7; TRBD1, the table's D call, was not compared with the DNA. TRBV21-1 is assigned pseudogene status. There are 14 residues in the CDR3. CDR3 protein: CASSKEHRTYEQYF. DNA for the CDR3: TGTGCCAGCAGCAAAGAACACCGTACCTACGAGCAGTACTTC.

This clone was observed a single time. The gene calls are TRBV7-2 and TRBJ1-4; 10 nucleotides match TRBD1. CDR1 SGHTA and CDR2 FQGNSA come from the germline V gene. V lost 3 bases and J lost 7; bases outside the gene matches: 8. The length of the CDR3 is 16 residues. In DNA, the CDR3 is TGTGCCAGCAGCTTGTTCCCGGGACAGGGGACTGAAAAACTGTTTTTT. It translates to CASSLFPGQGTEKLFF. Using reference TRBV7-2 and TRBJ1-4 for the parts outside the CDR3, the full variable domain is GAGVSQSPSNKVTEKGKDVELRCDPISGHTALYWYRQSLGQGLEFLIYFQGNSAPDKSGLPSDRFSAERTGGSVSTLTIQRTQQEDSAVYLCASSLFPGQGTEKLFFGSGTQLSVL.

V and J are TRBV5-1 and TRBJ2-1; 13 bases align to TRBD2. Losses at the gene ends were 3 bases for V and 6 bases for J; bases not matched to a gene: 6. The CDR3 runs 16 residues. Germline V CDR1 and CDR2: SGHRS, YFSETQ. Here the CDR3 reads CASSSPGLAGINEQFF. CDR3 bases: TGCGCCAGCAGCTCCCCGGGACTAGCGGGAATCAATGAGCAGTTCTTC.

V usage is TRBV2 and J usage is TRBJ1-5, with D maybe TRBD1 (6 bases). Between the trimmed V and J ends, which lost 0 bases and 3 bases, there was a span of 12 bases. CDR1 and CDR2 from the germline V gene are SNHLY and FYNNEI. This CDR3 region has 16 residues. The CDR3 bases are TGTGCCAGCAGTGAAGCTCCAGGGGTTTTCAATCAGCCCCAGCATTTT. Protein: CASSEAPGVFNQPQHF.

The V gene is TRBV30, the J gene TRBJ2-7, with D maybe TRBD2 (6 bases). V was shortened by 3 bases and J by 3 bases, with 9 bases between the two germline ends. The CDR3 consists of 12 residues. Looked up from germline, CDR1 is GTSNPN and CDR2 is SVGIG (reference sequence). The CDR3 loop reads CAWSPGDYEQYF. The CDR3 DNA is TGTGCCTGGAGCCCGGGGGACTACGAGCAGTACTTC.

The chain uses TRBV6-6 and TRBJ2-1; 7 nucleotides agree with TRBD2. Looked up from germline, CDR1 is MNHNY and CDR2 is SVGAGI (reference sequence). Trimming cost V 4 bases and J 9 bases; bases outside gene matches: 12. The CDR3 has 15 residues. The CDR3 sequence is CASSSHSGNGVEQFF. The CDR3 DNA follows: TGTGCCAGCAGTTCCCACAGCGGGAACGGTGTTGAGCAGTTCTTC.

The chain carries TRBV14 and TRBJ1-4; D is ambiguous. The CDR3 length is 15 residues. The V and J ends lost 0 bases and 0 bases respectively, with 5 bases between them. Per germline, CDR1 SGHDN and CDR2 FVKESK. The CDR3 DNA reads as TGTGCCAGCAGCCAAGACGGGGCAACTAATGAAAAACTGTTTTTT. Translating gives CASSQDGATNEKLFF.

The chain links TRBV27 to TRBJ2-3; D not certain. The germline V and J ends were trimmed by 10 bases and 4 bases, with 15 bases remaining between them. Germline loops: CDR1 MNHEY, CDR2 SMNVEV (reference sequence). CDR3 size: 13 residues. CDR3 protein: CATSPVLADTQYF. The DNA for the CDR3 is TGTGCCACCTCCCCAGTATTGGCAGATACGCAGTATTTT.

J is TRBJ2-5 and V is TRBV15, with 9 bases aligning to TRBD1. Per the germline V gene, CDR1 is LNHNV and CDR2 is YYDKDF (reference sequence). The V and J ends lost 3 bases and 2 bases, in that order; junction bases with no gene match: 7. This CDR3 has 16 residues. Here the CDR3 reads CATSRGGTGLQETQYF. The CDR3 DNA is TGTGCCACCAGCAGGGGTGGGACAGGGTTACAAGAGACCCAGTACTTC. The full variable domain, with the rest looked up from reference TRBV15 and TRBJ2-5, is DAMVIQNPRYQVTQFGKPVTLSCSQTLNHNVMYWYQQKSSQAPKLLFHYYDKDFNNEADTPDNFQSRRPNTSFCFLDIRSPGLGDTAMYLCATSRGGTGLQETQYFGPGTRLLVL.

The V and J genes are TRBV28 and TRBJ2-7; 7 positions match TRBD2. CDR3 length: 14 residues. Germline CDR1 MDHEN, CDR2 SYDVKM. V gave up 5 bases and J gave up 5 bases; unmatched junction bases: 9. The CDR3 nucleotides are TGTGCCAGCAGTGGGAGCGGGATAGTTCACGAGCAGTACTTC. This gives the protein CASSGSGIVHEQYF.

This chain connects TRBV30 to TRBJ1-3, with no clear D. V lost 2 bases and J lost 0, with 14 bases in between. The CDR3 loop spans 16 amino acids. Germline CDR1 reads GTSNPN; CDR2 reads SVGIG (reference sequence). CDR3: CAWSREDPISGNTIYF. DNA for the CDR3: TGTGCCTGGAGTAGGGAGGATCCTATCTCTGGAAACACCATATATTTT.

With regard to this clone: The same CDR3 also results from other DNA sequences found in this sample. As DNA, the CDR3 is TGTGCCAGCAGCTCCAATACAGATACGCAGTATTTT. Translated: CASSSNTDTQYF. The chain carries TRBV11-3 and TRBJ2-3; D not certain. CDR3 length equals 12 residues. Trimming took 4 bases from V and 3 from J, leaving 5 bases between them. The germline V gene encodes CDR1 SGHNT and CDR2 YENEEA.

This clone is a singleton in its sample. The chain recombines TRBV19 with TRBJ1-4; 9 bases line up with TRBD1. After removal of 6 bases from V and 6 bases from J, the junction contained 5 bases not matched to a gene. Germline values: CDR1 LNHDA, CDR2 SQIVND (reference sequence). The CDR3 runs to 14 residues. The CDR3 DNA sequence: TGTGCCAGTAGACTGGACAGGGGACATGAAAAACTGTTTTTT. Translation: CASRLDRGHEKLFF.

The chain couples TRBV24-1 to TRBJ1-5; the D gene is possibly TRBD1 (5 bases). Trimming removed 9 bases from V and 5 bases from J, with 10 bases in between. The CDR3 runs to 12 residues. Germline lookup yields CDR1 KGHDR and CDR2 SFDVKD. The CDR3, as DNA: TGTGCCACCGGGGGGGGAGATCAGCCCCAGCATTTT. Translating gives CATGGGDQPQHF.